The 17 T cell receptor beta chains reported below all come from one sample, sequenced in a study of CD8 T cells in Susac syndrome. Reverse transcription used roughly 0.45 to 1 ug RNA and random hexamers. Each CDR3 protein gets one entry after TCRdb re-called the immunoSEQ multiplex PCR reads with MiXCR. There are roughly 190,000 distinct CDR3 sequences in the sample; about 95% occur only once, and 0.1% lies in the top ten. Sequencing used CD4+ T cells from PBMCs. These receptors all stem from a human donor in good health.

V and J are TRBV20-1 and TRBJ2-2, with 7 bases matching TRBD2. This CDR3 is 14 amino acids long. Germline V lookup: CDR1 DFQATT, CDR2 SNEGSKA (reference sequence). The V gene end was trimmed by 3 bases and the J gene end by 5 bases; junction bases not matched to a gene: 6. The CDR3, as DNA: TGCAGTGCTAGGTCCCGGGAGGTAACCGGGGAGCTGTTTTTT. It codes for CSARSREVTGELFF.

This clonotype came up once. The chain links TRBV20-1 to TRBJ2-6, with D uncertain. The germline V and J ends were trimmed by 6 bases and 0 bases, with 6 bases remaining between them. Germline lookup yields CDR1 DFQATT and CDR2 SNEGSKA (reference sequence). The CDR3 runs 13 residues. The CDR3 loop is CSARTSGANVLTF. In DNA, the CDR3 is TGCAGTGCCAGAACCTCTGGGGCCAACGTCCTGACTTTC.

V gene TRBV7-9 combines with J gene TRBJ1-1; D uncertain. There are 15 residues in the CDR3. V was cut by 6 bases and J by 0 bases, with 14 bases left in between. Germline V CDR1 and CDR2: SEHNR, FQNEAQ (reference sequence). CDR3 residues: CASRELGGLNTEAFF. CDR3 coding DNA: TGTGCCAGCAGGGAATTGGGCGGACTGAACACTGAAGCTTTCTTT. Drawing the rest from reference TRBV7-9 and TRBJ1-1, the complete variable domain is DTGVSQNPRHKITKRGQNVTFRCDPISEHNRLYWYRQTLGQGPEFLTYFQNEAQLEKSRLLSDRFSAERPKGSFSTLEIQRTEQGDSAMYLCASRELGGLNTEAFFGQGTRLTVV.

In nucleotides, the CDR3 is TGCGCCAGCAGCTCTAGCGGGAGGGTTCAAGAGACCCAGTACTTC. This sequence encodes CASSSSGRVQETQYF. The chain employs TRBV5-1 and TRBJ2-5, with TRBD2 identical over 12 bases. The CDR3 is 15 residues long. V dropped 3 bases and J dropped 2; count of bases not matched to a gene: 2. From germline, CDR1 is SGHRS and CDR2 YFSETQ.

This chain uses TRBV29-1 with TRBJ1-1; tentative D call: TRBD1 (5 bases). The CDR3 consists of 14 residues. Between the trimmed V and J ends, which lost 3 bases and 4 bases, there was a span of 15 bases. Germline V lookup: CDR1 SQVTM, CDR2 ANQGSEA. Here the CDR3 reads CSVDPGRRGTEAFF. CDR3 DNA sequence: TGCAGCGTTGACCCGGGACGGCGCGGCACTGAAGCTTTCTTT. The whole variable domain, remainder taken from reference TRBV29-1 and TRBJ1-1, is SAVISQKPSRDICQRGTSLTIQCQVDSQVTMMFWYRQQPGQSLTLIATANQGSEATYESGFVIDKFPISRPNLTFSTLTVSNMSPEDSSIYLCSVDPGRRGTEAFFGQGTRLTVV.

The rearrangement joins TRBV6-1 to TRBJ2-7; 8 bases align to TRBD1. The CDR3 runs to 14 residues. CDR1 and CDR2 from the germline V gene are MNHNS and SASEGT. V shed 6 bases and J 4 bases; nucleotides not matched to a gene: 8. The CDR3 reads CASRGATGVYEQYF. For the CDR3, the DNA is TGTGCCAGCAGAGGCGCGACAGGGGTATACGAGCAGTACTTC.

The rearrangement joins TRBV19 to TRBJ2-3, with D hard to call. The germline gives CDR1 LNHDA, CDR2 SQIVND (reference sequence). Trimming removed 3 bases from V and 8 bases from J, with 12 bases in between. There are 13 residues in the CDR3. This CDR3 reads CASSISRIPTQYF. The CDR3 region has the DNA TGTGCCAGTAGTATTAGCCGGATTCCTACGCAGTATTTT.

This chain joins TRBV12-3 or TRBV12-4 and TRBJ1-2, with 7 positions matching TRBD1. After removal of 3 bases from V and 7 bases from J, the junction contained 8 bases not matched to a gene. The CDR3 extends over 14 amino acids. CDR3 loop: CASSFGQVRGGYTF. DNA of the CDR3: TGTGCCAGCAGTTTTGGACAGGTCAGAGGTGGCTACACCTTC.

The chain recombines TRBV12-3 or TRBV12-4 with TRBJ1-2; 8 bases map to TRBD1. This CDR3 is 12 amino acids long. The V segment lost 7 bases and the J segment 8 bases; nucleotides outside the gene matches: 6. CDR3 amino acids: CASNYRGKGYTF. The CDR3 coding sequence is TGTGCCAGCAATTACAGGGGGAAGGGCTACACCTTC.

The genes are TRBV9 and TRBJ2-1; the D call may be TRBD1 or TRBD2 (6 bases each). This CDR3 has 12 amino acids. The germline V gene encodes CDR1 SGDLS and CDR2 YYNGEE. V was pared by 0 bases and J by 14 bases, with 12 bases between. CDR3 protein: CASSVGRGDKFF. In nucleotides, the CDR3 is TGTGCCAGCAGCGTAGGGAGGGGGGATAAGTTCTTC.

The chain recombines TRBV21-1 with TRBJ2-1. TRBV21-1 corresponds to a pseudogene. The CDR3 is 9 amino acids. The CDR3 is CASSVEQFF. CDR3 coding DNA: TGTGCCAGCAGCGTTGAGCAGTTCTTC.

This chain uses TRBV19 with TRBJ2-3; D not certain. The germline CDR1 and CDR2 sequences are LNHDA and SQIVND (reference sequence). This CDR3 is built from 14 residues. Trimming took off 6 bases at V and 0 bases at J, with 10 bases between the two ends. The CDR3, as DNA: TGTGCCAGTAGATCGGATCCTAGCACAGATACGCAGTATTTT. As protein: CASRSDPSTDTQYF.

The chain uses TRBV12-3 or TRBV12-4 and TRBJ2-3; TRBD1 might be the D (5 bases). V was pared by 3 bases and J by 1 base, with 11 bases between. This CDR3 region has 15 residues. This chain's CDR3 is CASSFQARGTDTQYF. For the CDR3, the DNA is TGTGCCAGCAGTTTTCAGGCCAGGGGCACAGATACGCAGTATTTT.

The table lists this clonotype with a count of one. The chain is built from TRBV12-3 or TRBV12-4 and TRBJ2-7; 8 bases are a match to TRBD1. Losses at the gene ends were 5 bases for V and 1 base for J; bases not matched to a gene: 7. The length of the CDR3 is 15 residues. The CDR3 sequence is CASSPQGAASYEQYF. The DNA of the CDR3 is TGTGCCAGCAGTCCCCAGGGGGCCGCTTCCTACGAGCAGTACTTC.

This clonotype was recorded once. The CDR3: CASSPWGNEQFF. The CDR3 region has the DNA TGTGCCAGCAGCCCCTGGGGCAATGAGCAGTTCTTC. This chain links TRBV3-1 with TRBJ2-1; D remains unclear. V was trimmed by 4 bases and J by 6 bases, leaving 7 bases between them. The CDR3 contains 12 residues. Germline values: CDR1 LGHDT, CDR2 YNNKEL (reference sequence).

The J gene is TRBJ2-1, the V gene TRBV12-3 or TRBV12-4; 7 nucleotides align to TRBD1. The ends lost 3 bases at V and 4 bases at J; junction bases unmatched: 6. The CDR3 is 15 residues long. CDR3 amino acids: CASSLRQGPYNEQFF. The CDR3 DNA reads TGTGCCAGCAGTTTGAGACAGGGACCGTACAATGAGCAGTTCTTC.

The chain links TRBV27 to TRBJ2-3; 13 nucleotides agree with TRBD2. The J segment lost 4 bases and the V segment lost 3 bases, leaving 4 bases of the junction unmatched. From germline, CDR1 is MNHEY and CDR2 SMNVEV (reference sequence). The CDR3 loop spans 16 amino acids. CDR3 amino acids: CASSFRLAGGADTQYF. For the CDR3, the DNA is TGTGCCAGCAGTTTCCGACTAGCGGGAGGCGCAGATACGCAGTATTTT.